A selection of T cell receptor beta chains follows, all from one sample in a study of regulatory T cells in long-lasting Graves disease. TCRdb re-called the multiplex PCR reads with MiXCR, one entry per CDR3 protein. The data show about 470,000 distinct CDR3 sequences, less than 25% seen once. This sample comprised peripheral blood mononuclear cells (PBMCs), obtained when the disease was refractory, from a patient treated with antithyroid drugs. These receptors were obtained from a female donor with Graves disease. Both conserved end residues are part of each CDR3. A D gene is named only where the DNA matches it firmly. Size is omitted from some rows. Given values are once, few, many or a class for expanded clones.

TRBJ1-1 many NA TRBV28 TGTGCCAGCAGCCCTTGGACAGCGGCTGAAGCTTTCTTT CASSPWTAAEAFF
TRBJ2-7 NA NA TRBV5-1 TGCGCCAGCAGCCCGCTAGAGGATCCCCTTAGTTTGCACGAGCAGTACTTC CASSPLEDPLSLHEQYF
TRBJ1-2 once TRBD1 TRBV7-2 TGTGCCAGCAGCTTCGCGGGACAGGGAACGAGAAGCACCTTC CASSFAGQGTRSTF
TRBJ2-3 NA TRBD2 TRBV7-9 TGTGCCAGCAGAAACCTAGCGGGAGGGCCAGATACGCAGTATTTT CASRNLAGGPDTQYF
TRBJ2-5 many NA TRBV24-1 TGTGCCACCGGGGGGTTAATAGGCGAGACCCAGTACTTC CATGGLIGETQYF
TRBJ2-7 NA NA TRBV7-9 TGTGCCAGCAGCTCCAGGGGTACCCACGAGCAGTACTTC CASSSRGTHEQYF
TRBJ1-5 few NA TRBV28 TGTACCAGCACCACCTACCAGGGTGTGCAGCCCCAGCATTTT CTSTTYQGVQPQHF
TRBJ2-3 NA TRBD2 TRBV28 TGTGCCAGCACCACCGGGGGACTAGCGGGATTTAATACGCAGTATTTT CASTTGGLAGFNTQYF
TRBJ2-1 NA NA TRBV28 TGTGCCAGCAGCCCTACTGGGGGCAATGAGCAGTTCTTC CASSPTGGNEQFF
TRBJ2-2 once NA TRBV5-1 TGCGCCAGCAGCTTGGGACCGGGGCCCGGGGAGCTGTTTTTT CASSLGPGPGELFF
TRBJ2-5 many TRBD2 TRBV18 TGTGCCAGCTCACCACGGGCGGGAGGCGGAGAGACCCAGTACTTC CASSPRAGGGETQYF
TRBJ2-7 few TRBD1 TRBV5-1 TGCGCCAGCAGCTTGGGGACAGGAAACGGTAACGAGCAGTACTTC CASSLGTGNGNEQYF
TRBJ1-2 many NA TRBV28 TGTGCCAGCAGTTTGGACGCGGGTAACTATGGCTACACCTTC CASSLDAGNYGYTF
TRBJ2-5 many TRBD2 TRBV7-2 TGTGCCAGCAGCCAGACCCTAGCGGGAGCGGGGGACCAACAGACCCAGTACTTC CASSQTLAGAGDQQTQYF
TRBJ1-2 NA TRBD1 TRBV6-5 TGTGCCAGCAGTTCCACGACAGGGGGCGCGTACGGCTACACCTTC CASSSTTGGAYGYTF
TRBJ1-4 many TRBD1 TRBV12-3/TRBV12-4 TGTGCCAGCAGTTCCGACAGGGCGGGGGTAACTAATGAAAAACTGTTTTTT CASSSDRAGVTNEKLFF
TRBJ2-7 NA NA TRBV27 TGTGCCAGCAGACCTTTAGGCGGGTACCCCGAGCAGTACTTC CASRPLGGYPEQYF
TRBJ2-5 many TRBD1 TRBV11-2 TGTGCCAGCAGCTTAGGCACAGGGGGCGCGGGGGAGACCCAGTACTTC CASSLGTGGAGETQYF
TRBJ2-2 few NA TRBV20-1 TGCAGTGCTAGAGATCTCGTAGGGAGTTCTAACACCGGGGAGCTGTTTTTT CSARDLVGSSNTGELFF
TRBJ2-6 NA NA TRBV15 TGTGCCACCAGCAGACTACCCCTGGCCGGGGCCAACGTCCTGACTTTC CATSRLPLAGANVLTF
TRBJ1-1 NA TRBD1 TRBV5-1 TGCGCCAGCAGCTTGGCACAGGGGAGTACTGAAGCTTTCTTT CASSLAQGSTEAFF
TRBJ2-7 many NA TRBV6-1 TGTGCCAGCAGTGAAGTTGGCAGTACCTACGAGCAGTACTTC CASSEVGSTYEQYF
TRBJ1-5 few NA TRBV18 TGTGCCAGCTCACAGAGACGAGGATCAATCACGGCCCAGCATTTT CASSQRRGSITAQHF
TRBJ2-7 many TRBD2 TRBV28 TGTGCCAGCAGTTTATTGGCTAGCGGATTCTACGAGCAGTACTTC CASSLLASGFYEQYF
TRBJ1-1 few NA TRBV29-1 TGCAGCGTTGACGACGGGATGGACACTGAAGCTTTCTTT CSVDDGMDTEAFF
TRBJ2-2 NA TRBD2 TRBV12-5 TGTGCTAGTGGTTTCCTCCTCCCTAGCGGGGTGGACACCGGGGAGCTGTTTTTT CASGFLLPSGVDTGELFF
TRBJ1-1 many NA TRBV27 TGTGCCAGCAGTTTATCTGGGTATGGTGAAGCTTTCTTT CASSLSGYGEAFF
TRBJ1-5 NA NA TRBV10-2 TGCGCCAGCAGTGAATTTTGGGGTAATCAGCCCCAGCATTTT CASSEFWGNQPQHF
TRBJ2-7 many TRBD2 TRBV27 TGTGCCAGCAGCTTCCAGGCGGGGGGGTACGAGCAGTACTTC CASSFQAGGYEQYF
TRBJ2-7 few NA TRBV27 TGTGCCAGCAGTTTATCACTCCCGGGGCCAGCCGACGAGCAGTACTTC CASSLSLPGPADEQYF
TRBJ2-7 few TRBD2 TRBV5-1 TGCGCCAGCAGCCTGCCGGGACTAGCGGGCTACGAGCAGTACTTC CASSLPGLAGYEQYF
TRBJ1-2 NA TRBD1 TRBV5-5 TGTGCCAGCAGCTTGGAGACAGGGAGCTATGGCTACACCTTC CASSLETGSYGYTF
TRBJ2-1 NA NA TRBV30 TGTGCCTGGAGTGTTGGGGGGGAGCAGTTCTTC CAWSVGGEQFF
TRBJ1-1 few NA TRBV20-1 TGCAGTGCTAGGTACAGATTGAACACTGAAGCTTTCTTT CSARYRLNTEAFF
TRBJ2-1 few TRBD2 TRBV6-5 TGTGCCAGCAGTTACTCTATCAAAGCGGGAGTTGAGCAGTTCTTC CASSYSIKAGVEQFF
TRBJ2-3 NA NA TRBV9 TGTGCCAGCAGCGTAGAGGTTCTACTCACAGATACGCAGTATTTT CASSVEVLLTDTQYF
TRBJ2-5 many TRBD1 TRBV6-1 TGTGCCAGCGACAGGGGGACGGAGACCCAGTACTTC CASDRGTETQYF
TRBJ2-1 few NA TRBV28 TGTGCCAGCTTGGACGACCAGTACTACAATGAGCAGTTCTTC CASLDDQYYNEQFF
TRBJ1-5 many TRBD1 TRBV12-3/TRBV12-4 TGTGCCAGCAGGGCAGGGGGCGCCGATCAGCCCCAGCATTTT CASRAGGADQPQHF
TRBJ1-2 few NA TRBV4-1 TGCGCCAGCAGCCAAGCAAACAGCAGGAACTATGGCTACACCTTC CASSQANSRNYGYTF
TRBJ1-1 many NA TRBV11-2 TGTGCCAGCAGCGCCGCATTCGGGAAGCTGAACACTGAAGCTTTCTTT CASSAAFGKLNTEAFF
TRBJ2-1 NA TRBD2 TRBV4-3 TGCGCCAGCAGCCAAGTTCCTAGCGGAGATGAGCAGTTCTTC CASSQVPSGDEQFF
TRBJ1-1 NA TRBD1 TRBV4-1 TGCGCCAGCAACCCGACAGGGGAGGTTGGGTACACTGAAGCTTTCTTT CASNPTGEVGYTEAFF
TRBJ1-5 many NA TRBV2 TGTGCCAGCGGTAAAGGCGAGAGTATGCCCCAGCATTTT CASGKGESMPQHF
TRBJ2-7 many TRBD2 TRBV15 TGTGCCACCAGCAGAGCGGGAGGACGGATAAGCGAGCAGTACTTC CATSRAGGRISEQYF
TRBJ1-2 NA TRBD1 TRBV6-2/TRBV6-3 TGTGCCAGCAGTTCGGACAGGCCATACCTCTATGGCTACACCTTC CASSSDRPYLYGYTF
TRBJ1-1 NA NA TRBV4-3 TGCGCCAGCAGCCAAGATGAAACAACCTCTCCTATGAACACTGAAGCTTTCTTT CASSQDETTSPMNTEAFF
TRBJ1-1 NA NA TRBV6-1 TGTGCCAGCATAGAGACTGAAGCTTTCTTT CASIETEAFF
TRBJ2-7 NA NA TRBV20-1 TGCAGTGCTAGAGATCCAGCTAGTTCCTCCTACGAGCAGTACTTC CSARDPASSSYEQYF
TRBJ1-2 many NA TRBV27 TGTGCCAGCAGTTATTTGGGGAGCGATGGCTACACCTTC CASSYLGSDGYTF
TRBJ2-6 few NA TRBV5-5 TGTGCCAGCAGCTTCGGTCCGGACTCTGGGGCCAACGTCCTGACTTTC CASSFGPDSGANVLTF
TRBJ2-7 NA NA TRBV2 TGTGCCAGCAGGGAGCAGGGAGTGGGGCAGTACTTC CASREQGVGQYF
TRBJ2-7 NA TRBD1 TRBV20-1 TGCAGTGCTAAACGAAATCCGGGACAGGGGTCCCACGAGCAGTACTTC CSAKRNPGQGSHEQYF
TRBJ2-2 few NA TRBV27 TGTGCCAGCAGTTCCCCGTCGGGGGCCGGGGAGCTGTTTTTT CASSSPSGAGELFF
TRBJ2-7 few TRBD2 TRBV7-2 TGTGCCAGCAGCTTAGATATGCCAGGGAGGGACGAGCAGTACTTC CASSLDMPGRDEQYF
TRBJ2-2 NA NA TRBV29-1 TGCAGCGTTGAAGATCCCTACAACACCGGGGAGCTGTTTTTT CSVEDPYNTGELFF
TRBJ2-5 NA TRBD1 TRBV29-1 TGCAGCGTTGAAGATCTGGTGACAGGGCAAGAGACCCAGTACTTC CSVEDLVTGQETQYF
TRBJ1-2 many NA TRBV9 TGTGCCAGCAGCGTAGCTACAGGGCCTAACTATGGCTACACCTTC CASSVATGPNYGYTF
TRBJ2-5 many NA TRBV28 TGTGCCAGCAGCCCCGGGGGAGTAAACCAAGAGACCCAGTACTTC CASSPGGVNQETQYF